This T cell receptor (beta chain) was sequenced for a study of CD8+ T cells in alopecia areata. In the study overall: Treatment with tofacitinib (6 to 18 months) was followed by 6 months off drug.

The authors extracted RNA and reverse transcribed it into cDNA as the sequencing template. Using immunoSEQ multiplex PCR, the repertoire was profiled, and TCRdb retains in-frame clones only, with some absent. The sample carries about 200,000 clones, 57% recorded once. The CDR3 is made up of 12 amino acids. V lost 1 base and J lost 8, with 7 bases in between. Germline values: CDR1 SGHRS, CDR2 YFSETQ. The specimen was CD4+ T cells sorted from blood, collected at week 0. The V and J genes are TRBV5-1 and TRBJ2-1, with D unresolved. This TCR was sampled from a human donor with alopecia areata. CDR3: CASSLYAHEQFF. For the CDR3, the DNA is TGCGCCAGCAGCTTGTACGCGCATGAGCAGTTCTTC.